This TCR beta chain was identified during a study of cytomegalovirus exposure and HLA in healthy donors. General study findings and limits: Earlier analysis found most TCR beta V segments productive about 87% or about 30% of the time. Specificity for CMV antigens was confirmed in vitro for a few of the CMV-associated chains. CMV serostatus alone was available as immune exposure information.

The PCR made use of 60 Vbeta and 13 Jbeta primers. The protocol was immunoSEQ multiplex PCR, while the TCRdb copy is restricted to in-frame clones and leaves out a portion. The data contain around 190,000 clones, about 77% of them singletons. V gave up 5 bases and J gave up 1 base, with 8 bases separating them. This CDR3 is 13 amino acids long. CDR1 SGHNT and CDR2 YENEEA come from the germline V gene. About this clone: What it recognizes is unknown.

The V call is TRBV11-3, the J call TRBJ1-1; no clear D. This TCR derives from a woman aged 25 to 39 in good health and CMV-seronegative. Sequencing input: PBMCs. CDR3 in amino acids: CASSHARNTEAFF. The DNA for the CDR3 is TGTGCCAGCAGCCATGCTAGGAACACTGAAGCTTTCTTT.